The clone carrying this T cell receptor beta chain was seen ten or more times. TCRdb reanalysed the 5' RACE reads using MiXCR and keeps one entry per CDR3 protein. The sample holds a few hundred thousand distinct CDR3 sequences; roughly 12% are singletons and the top ten take roughly 9%. This entry is derived from a study of CD8 T cells in ankylosing spondylitis. The TCR sequence derives from a female donor with ankylosing spondylitis or in good health (not recorded which). The sequenced sample was blood, either unsorted or a sorted T cell fraction (not recorded which).

The CDR3 nucleotides read TGTGCCAGCAGCTTAGGAGGTAACAATCAGCCCCAGCATTTT. The encoded protein is CASSLGGNNQPQHF. The V gene is TRBV7-2, the J gene TRBJ1-5; no firm D call. With 1 base removed from V and 3 bases from J, the gap between germline ends came to 7 bases. The CDR3 is 14 amino acids. Germline V gene sequence: CDR1 SGHTA, CDR2 FQGNSA.